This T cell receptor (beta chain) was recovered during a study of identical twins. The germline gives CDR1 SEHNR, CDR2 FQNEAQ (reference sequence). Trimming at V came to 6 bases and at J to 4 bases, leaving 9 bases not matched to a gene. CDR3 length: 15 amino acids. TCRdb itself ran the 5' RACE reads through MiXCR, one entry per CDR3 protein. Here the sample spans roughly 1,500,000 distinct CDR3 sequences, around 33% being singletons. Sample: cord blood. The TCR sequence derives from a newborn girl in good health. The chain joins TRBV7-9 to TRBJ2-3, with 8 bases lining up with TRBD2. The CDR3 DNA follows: TGTGCCAGCAGAGTTAGCGGGAAGGCCCCAGATACGCAGTATTTT. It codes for CASRVSGKAPDTQYF.